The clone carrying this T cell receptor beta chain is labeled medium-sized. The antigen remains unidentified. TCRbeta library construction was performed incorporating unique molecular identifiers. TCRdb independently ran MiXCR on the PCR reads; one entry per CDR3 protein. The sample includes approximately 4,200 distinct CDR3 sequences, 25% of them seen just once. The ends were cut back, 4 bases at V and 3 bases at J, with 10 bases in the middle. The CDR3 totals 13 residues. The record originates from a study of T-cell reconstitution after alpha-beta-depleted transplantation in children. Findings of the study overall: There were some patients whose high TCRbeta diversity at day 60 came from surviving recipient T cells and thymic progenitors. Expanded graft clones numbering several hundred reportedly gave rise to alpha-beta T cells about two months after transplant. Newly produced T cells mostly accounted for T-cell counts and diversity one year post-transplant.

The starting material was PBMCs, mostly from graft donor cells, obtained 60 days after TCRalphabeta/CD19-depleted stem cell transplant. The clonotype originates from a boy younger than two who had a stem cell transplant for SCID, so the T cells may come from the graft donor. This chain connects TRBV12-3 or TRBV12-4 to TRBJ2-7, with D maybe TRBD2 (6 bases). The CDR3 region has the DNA TGTGCCAGCAGTTGGGGGGTAGGCTACGAGCAGTACTTC. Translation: CASSWGVGYEQYF.